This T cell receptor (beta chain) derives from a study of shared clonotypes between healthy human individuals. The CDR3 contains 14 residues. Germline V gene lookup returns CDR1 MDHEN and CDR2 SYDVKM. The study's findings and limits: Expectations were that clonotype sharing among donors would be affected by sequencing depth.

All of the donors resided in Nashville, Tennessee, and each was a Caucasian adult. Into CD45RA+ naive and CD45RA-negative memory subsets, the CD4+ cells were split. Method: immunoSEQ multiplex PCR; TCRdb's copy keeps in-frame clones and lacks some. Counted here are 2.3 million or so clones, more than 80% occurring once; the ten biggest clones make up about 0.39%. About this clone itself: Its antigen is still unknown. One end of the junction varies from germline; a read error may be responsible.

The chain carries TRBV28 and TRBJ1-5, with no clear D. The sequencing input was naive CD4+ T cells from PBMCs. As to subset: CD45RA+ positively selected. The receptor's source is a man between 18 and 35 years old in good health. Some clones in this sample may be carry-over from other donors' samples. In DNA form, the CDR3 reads TGTGCCAGCAGTTCACCTCCTTCCTTTCAGTCCCAGCATTTT. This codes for CASSSPPSFQSQHF.